This T cell receptor (beta chain) was documented in a study of shared clonotypes between healthy human individuals. The wider study: Each donor contributed plates that comprised three CD4 naive, three CD4 memory, two CD8 naive and one CD8 memory. Study results and limitations: Naive subsets generally had larger estimated richness than memory subsets.

Germline V gene data show CDR1 as MDHEN and CDR2 as SYDVKM. The V segment lost 8 bases and the J segment 4 bases; nucleotides outside the gene matches: 4. The CDR3 is made up of 13 amino acids. Concerning this clone: Its antigen is unidentified.

Genomic DNA (from each subset) was split evenly across several immunoSEQ plates. Some clones are missing from TCRdb's copy, which holds only in-frame ones; the method was immunoSEQ multiplex PCR. The repertoire consists of 1.6 million or so clones, with approximately 98.5% occurring once and the leading ten covering 0.3% to 0.45%. V gene TRBV28 combines with J gene TRBJ1-2; 10 bases align to TRBD1. The sample consisted of naive CD4+ T cells sorted from blood. As for subset: CD45RA+ positively selected. The TCR comes from a man aged 25 to 45 in good health. DNA for the CDR3: TGTGCCAGCCGACGACAGGGGGCCTATGGCTACACCTTC. This encodes CASRRQGAYGYTF.